A single sample gave rise to the 12 T cell receptor beta chains below, sequenced in a study of blood T cell repertoires in COVID-19 (dated by TCRdb to 2018 to 2020). The library was made by the immunoSEQ multiplex PCR assay. Sourced from immuneACCESS, this table was stored by TCRdb with only in-frame sequences that have V and J called. A share of the clones is absent; for the studies checked, an unresolved V gene accounts for under half, and the remainder has no known explanation. This sample comprises roughly 360,000 clones, approximately 80% of them detected only once. 0.85% to 1.3% of the sample is taken by the ten largest. Sequencing input: peripheral blood. These receptors were collected from a human donor with acute or convalescent COVID-19. The donor label of this sample is uncertain.

The rearrangement joins TRBV10-1 to TRBJ2-7; 10 nucleotides agree with TRBD1. Per germline, CDR1 WNHNN and CDR2 SYGVQD (reference sequence). Germline trimming cut 2 bases from V and 5 bases from J; bases unmatched to any gene: 3. The CDR3 covers 14 residues. CDR3 coding DNA: TGCGCCAGCAGTGAGGACAGGGGGCGACACGAGCAGTACTTC. Translated, it gives CASSEDRGRHEQYF.

CDR3 amino acids: CASSLGDRRGNSPLHF. CDR3 DNA: TGCGCCAGCAGCTTGGGGGACAGGCGAGGGAATTCACCCCTCCACTTT. The J gene is TRBJ1-6, the V gene TRBV5-1; 8 bases match TRBD1. The V gene's germline CDR1 is SGHRS and CDR2 YFSETQ. After removal of 0 bases from V and 7 bases from J, the junction contained 6 bases not matched to a gene. There are 16 residues in the CDR3.

The CDR3, as DNA: TGCGCCAGCAGATCGGGGCTAGCGGAGGGGGCCGGGGAGCTGTTTTTT. Its translation is CASRSGLAEGAGELFF. The chain is built from TRBV5-1 and TRBJ2-2, with D tentatively TRBD2 (7 bases). Germline assignment: CDR1 SGHRS and CDR2 YFSETQ. This CDR3 is built from 16 residues. Trimming took off 5 bases at V and 6 bases at J, with 20 bases between the two ends. The variable domain in full, completed from reference TRBV5-1 and TRBJ2-2, reads KAGVTQTPRYLIKTRGQQVTLSCSPISGHRSVSWYQQTPGQGLQFLFEYFSETQRNKGNFPGRFSGRQFSNSRSEMNVSTLELGDSALYLCASRSGLAEGAGELFFGEGSRLTVL.

The chain combines TRBV3-1 (or the pseudogene TRBV3-2) with TRBJ2-7, with no clear D. V was pared by 3 bases and J by 3 bases, with 12 bases between. The CDR3 is made up of 14 amino acids. Germline V CDR1 and CDR2: LGHDT, YNNKEL (reference sequence). DNA for the CDR3: TGTGCCAGCAGCCACAGGTTTTTGGGCTACGAGCAGTACTTC. Translated, it gives CASSHRFLGYEQYF.

This clone was picked up one time. The chain is built from TRBV7-2 and TRBJ2-5, with a possible D match to TRBD2 (5 bases). The V end was cut by 4 bases, the J end by 4 bases, with 10 bases between. Germline-derived CDR1 and CDR2 are SGHTA and FQGNSA. The CDR3 sequence is 13 residues long. CDR3 residues: CASSSRAGETQYF. The CDR3 DNA sequence: TGTGCCAGCAGCTCACGGGCGGGAGAGACCCAGTACTTC.

The V call is TRBV19, the J call TRBJ1-5; 7 positions match TRBD1. With V trimmed by 4 bases and J by 2 bases, 2 bases remained unmatched. Germline V gene data show CDR1 as LNHDA and CDR2 as SQIVND (reference sequence). The CDR3 consists of 14 residues. CDR3 coding DNA: TGTGCCAGTAGTAAAGGGGGCGGCAATCAGCCCCAGCATTTT. This gives the protein CASSKGGGNQPQHF.

The chain uses TRBV7-9 and TRBJ2-2, with 7 bases that match TRBD1. Germline CDR1 is SEHNR and CDR2 is FQNEAQ (reference sequence). Trimming removed 3 bases from V and 5 bases from J; junction bases left unmatched: 18. This CDR3 is 19 amino acids long. As DNA, the CDR3 is TGTGCCAGCAGCTTTAGTACCCGCGACAGGGCATTTATAACCGGGGAGCTGTTTTTT. Amino acids: CASSFSTRDRAFITGELFF.

The rearrangement links TRBV30 to TRBJ2-2, with D tentatively TRBD2 (6 bases). There are 18 residues in the CDR3. The V gene lost 5 bases and the J gene lost 1 base, with 23 bases spanning the gap. Germline-derived CDR1 and CDR2 are GTSNPN and SVGIG (reference sequence). Written as DNA, the CDR3 is TGTGCCTGGGGTCCATCCGACCCGGGACTTTGGAACACCGGGGAGCTGTTTTTT. It is translated as CAWGPSDPGLWNTGELFF. Complete variable domain (other parts from reference TRBV30 and TRBJ2-2): SQTIHQWPATLVQPVGSPLSLECTVEGTSNPNLYWYRQAAGRGLQLLFYSVGIGQISSEVPQNLSASRPQDRQFILSSKKLLLSDSGFYLCAWGPSDPGLWNTGELFFGEGSRLTVL.

The V call is TRBV15, the J call TRBJ1-4, with D maybe TRBD1 (6 bases). Germline CDR1 reads LNHNV; CDR2 reads YYDKDF (reference sequence). The CDR3 consists of 15 residues. Trimming left V 2 bases short and J 0 bases short, with 7 bases between. The CDR3 DNA reads as TGTGCCACCAGCAGAAAGGGGGCAACTAATGAAAAACTGTTTTTT. Its translation: CATSRKGATNEKLFF.

V is TRBV19 and J is TRBJ2-2; 8 positions match TRBD2. CDR3 size: 17 residues. The V and J ends lost 6 bases and 1 base, in that order; junction bases with no gene match: 10. Germline V gene data show CDR1 as LNHDA and CDR2 as SQIVND (reference sequence). The CDR3 DNA follows: TGTGCCAGTAGGCCCGGGGGGAGCGGGAGGAACACCGGGGAGCTGTTTTTT. The encoded protein is CASRPGGSGRNTGELFF.

The V and J genes are TRBV6-5 and TRBJ1-6, with a weak D call TRBD1 (6 bases). Deletions cut 4 bases from V and 4 bases from J, with 11 bases between. The CDR3 is 15 amino acids. Germline V gene data show CDR1 as MNHEY and CDR2 as SVGAGI. The CDR3 here is CASSLGGQYNSPLHF. In nucleotides, the CDR3 is TGTGCCAGCAGTTTAGGAGGACAGTATAATTCACCCCTCCACTTT.

This sequence joins TRBV3-1 (or the pseudogene TRBV3-2) and TRBJ2-5, with 7 bases matching TRBD2. The trim removed 1 base at V and 6 bases at J, leaving 11 bases unmatched. The CDR3 loop spans 16 amino acids. In germline, CDR1 is LGHDT, CDR2 YNNKEL (reference sequence). The CDR3 DNA reads as TGTGCCAGCAGCCAAGGTGGGCGGGGGAGCCGCCAGACCCAGTACTTC. Translating it yields CASSQGGRGSRQTQYF.